The 16 T cell receptor beta chains below were found in one sample sequenced in a study of cytomegalovirus exposure and HLA in healthy donors. Generated by immunoSEQ multiplex PCR, the TCRdb table keeps only in-frame clones and is missing some. Of 50,000 to 65,000 clones listed, over 90% are singletons. Input material: PBMCs. Receptor source: a woman aged 18-29 years in good health and CMV-seropositive.

The chain couples TRBV28 to TRBJ2-3; no reliable D call. V lost 4 bases and J lost 1, with 12 bases in between. Germline CDR1 is MDHEN and CDR2 is SYDVKM. This CDR3 has 15 amino acids. The CDR3 DNA reads TGTGCCAGCAGTTCCGTAGCATACGGCACAGATACGCAGTATTTT. Protein: CASSSVAYGTDTQYF.

The chain links TRBV30 to TRBJ1-2; 7 nucleotides agree with TRBD1. The CDR3 extends over 12 amino acids. Germline assignment: CDR1 GTSNPN and CDR2 SVGIG (reference sequence). V lost 4 bases to trimming and J lost 13 bases; unmatched junction nucleotides: 12. CDR3 protein: CAWKSLTGEITF. CDR3 DNA: TGTGCCTGGAAATCCCTAACAGGGGAAATCACCTTC. Combining the CDR3 with reference TRBV30 and TRBJ1-2 gives the whole variable domain SQTIHQWPATLVQPVGSPLSLECTVEGTSNPNLYWYRQAAGRGLQLLFYSVGIGQISSEVPQNLSASRPQDRQFILSSKKLLLSDSGFYLCAWKSLTGEITFGSGTRLTVV.

The CDR3 bases are TGTGCCAGCAGCTTAGCGGGGATGAACACTGAAGCTTTCTTT. Translation: CASSLAGMNTEAFF. The chain links TRBV11-2 to TRBJ1-1, with D hard to call. Germline assignment: CDR1 SGHAT and CDR2 FQNNGV. CDR3 length: 14 residues. The V gene lost 1 base and the J gene lost 0 bases, with 6 bases spanning the gap.

The V and J genes are TRBV28 and TRBJ1-3; D is possibly TRBD1 (5 bases). Germline-derived CDR1 and CDR2 are MDHEN and SYDVKM. Trimming stripped 3 bases from V and 0 bases from J, with 27 bases between. This CDR3 has 21 amino acids. The CDR3, as DNA: TGTGCCAGCAGTTTTTTCTTTGTGACAGCCCAGTTCATTGACTCTGGAAACACCATATATTTT. It yields the protein CASSFFFVTAQFIDSGNTIYF. The complete variable domain, with remaining parts taken from reference TRBV28 and TRBJ1-3, reads DVKVTQSSRYLVKRTGEKVFLECVQDMDHENMFWYRQDPGLGLRLIYFSYDVKMKEKGDIPEGYSVSREKKERFSLILESASTNQTSMYLCASSFFFVTAQFIDSGNTIYFGEGSWLTVV.

This chain links TRBV6-5 with TRBJ1-2, with 8 bases aligning to TRBD1. After removal of 6 bases from V and 7 bases from J, the junction contained 13 bases not matched to a gene. Germline CDR1 MNHEY, CDR2 SVGAGI. This CDR3 spans 15 amino acids. CDR3 sequence (DNA): TGTGCCAGCAGGAAAACAGGGGGAGCGTTTGGTGGCTACACCTTC. Translated, it gives CASRKTGGAFGGYTF.

This chain uses TRBV27 with TRBJ2-7; TRBD2 matches 7 bases. Germline CDR1 MNHEY, CDR2 SMNVEV (reference sequence). V was pared by 6 bases and J by 3 bases, with 11 bases of the junction left unmatched. This CDR3 contains 15 residues. CDR3 sequence: CASRQSGAPFYEQYF. CDR3 DNA sequence: TGTGCCAGCAGACAGAGCGGGGCACCTTTCTACGAGCAGTACTTC.

The rearrangement joins TRBV25-1 to TRBJ1-2, with TRBD1 matching 8 bases. Germline lookup yields CDR1 MGHDK and CDR2 SYGVNS. V lost 2 bases and J lost 8; bases outside the gene matches: 4. This CDR3 has 13 amino acids. The CDR3 here is CASSEQGARGYTF. The CDR3 region has the DNA TGTGCCAGCAGTGAACAGGGGGCTCGGGGCTACACCTTC.

This clone appeared a single time. The J gene is TRBJ1-5, the V gene TRBV28; a weak D match, TRBD1 (5 bases). V was trimmed by 3 bases and J by 1 base, leaving 7 bases between them. Germline V gives CDR1 MDHEN, CDR2 SYDVKM. There are 14 residues in the CDR3. CDR3 in DNA: TGTGCCAGCAGTTTCGCAGGGAGCAATCAGCCCCAGCATTTT. Its translation is CASSFAGSNQPQHF.

This clone was observed a few times. The chain employs TRBV6-4 and TRBJ2-3, with 12 bases fitting TRBD1. J gave up 6 bases and V 2 bases, and 0 bases lay outside the gene matches. The CDR3 runs 14 residues. CDR1 and CDR2 (germline): MRHNA, SNTAGT. CDR3 loop: CASSDGTGGDTQYF. As DNA, the CDR3 is TGTGCCAGCAGTGACGGGACAGGGGGCGATACGCAGTATTTT.

This clone appeared once. The genes are TRBV5-6 and TRBJ2-2, with 11 positions matching TRBD2. There are 17 residues in the CDR3. Losses at the gene ends were 4 bases for V and 5 bases for J; bases not matched to a gene: 10. In germline, CDR1 is SGHDT, CDR2 YYEEEE. The CDR3 coding sequence is TGTGCCAGCAGCCGGGGGCTAGCGGGAGGAAGGACCGGGGAGCTGTTTTTT. It specifies CASSRGLAGGRTGELFF.

V and J are TRBV19 and TRBJ2-2; TRBD1 matches 10 bases. Unmatched junction bases numbered 18, after V lost 3 bases and J lost 5 bases. Germline lookup yields CDR1 LNHDA and CDR2 SQIVND (reference sequence). The CDR3 is 20 residues long. CDR3: CASSILFGTGVAGKTGELFF. In nucleotides, the CDR3 is TGTGCCAGTAGTATCTTATTCGGGACAGGGGTCGCGGGAAAAACCGGGGAGCTGTTTTTT. Full variable domain (rest looked up from reference TRBV19 and TRBJ2-2): DGGITQSPKYLFRKEGQNVTLSCEQNLNHDAMYWYRQDPGQGLRLIYYSQIVNDFQKGDIAEGYSVSREKKESFPLTVTSAQKNPTAFYLCASSILFGTGVAGKTGELFFGEGSRLTVL.

This chain connects TRBV4-2 to TRBJ2-7, with TRBD1 matching over 7 bases. The CDR3 runs 13 residues. CDR1 is LGHNA, CDR2 YNFKEQ, per germline. Losses at the gene ends were 0 bases for V and 7 bases for J; bases not matched to a gene: 3. CDR3 in amino acids: CASSQDVRGEQYF. CDR3 DNA sequence: TGTGCCAGCAGCCAAGATGTCAGGGGGGAGCAGTACTTC.

The genes are TRBV28 and TRBJ2-5; D not resolved. Trimming took 5 bases from V and 5 from J, leaving 15 bases between them. The CDR3 is 14 amino acids. The germline V gene encodes CDR1 MDHEN and CDR2 SYDVKM. CDR3 residues: CASSADFPSETQYF. CDR3 sequence (DNA): TGTGCCAGCAGTGCCGACTTCCCCAGTGAGACCCAGTACTTC.

V is TRBV7-9 and J is TRBJ2-1; 10 bases are shared with TRBD1. Germline CDR1 SEHNR, CDR2 FQNEAQ (reference sequence). V lost 5 bases and J lost 9; bases outside the gene matches: 7. The CDR3 spans 14 residues. The CDR3 nucleotides are TGTGCCAGCAGCCCCGTGACAGGGGGCGGTGAGCAGTTCTTC. Translated: CASSPVTGGGEQFF.

This chain joins TRBV4-1 and TRBJ1-5; no clear D. Per germline, CDR1 MGHRA and CDR2 YSYEKL. The CDR3 is 16 amino acids. The ends were cut back, 0 bases at V and 8 bases at J, with 17 bases in the middle. CDR3 sequence (DNA): TGCGCCAGCAGCCAAGATTTGAGGGCACCCGATAAGCCCCAGCATTTT. It is translated as CASSQDLRAPDKPQHF.

The rearrangement uses TRBV6-5 and TRBJ2-7, with 7 nucleotides matching TRBD1. The CDR3 is 14 residues long. CDR1 and CDR2 from the germline V gene are MNHEY and SVGAGI. The J segment lost 2 bases and the V segment lost 6 bases, leaving 7 bases of the junction unmatched. This CDR3 reads CASRLQGTPYEQYF. CDR3 bases: TGTGCCAGCAGGTTACAGGGGACCCCCTACGAGCAGTACTTC.